Shown below are 9 T cell receptor beta chains from a single sample sequenced in a study of spatial heterogeneity in lung cancer. TCRdb recomputed calls from the 5' RACE reads with MiXCR, one row per CDR3 protein. Among around 50,000 distinct CDR3 sequences, 7.6% were seen once, and the ten largest hold approximately 13%. Described time point: sample taken at primary tumor resection. Unsorted whole RNA samples from tumor, nontumor lung or frozen PBMC were sequenced. Source: PBMCs, taken at surgery. All receptors derive from a female donor with early-stage non-small cell lung cancer.

This clonotype was picked up many times. Here the CDR3 reads CASSPKGQGSSYNEQFF. The CDR3 DNA follows: TGTGCCAGCAGCCCTAAGGGACAGGGGAGCTCCTACAATGAGCAGTTCTTC. This chain uses TRBV11-1 with TRBJ2-1; TRBD1 matches at 10 bases. Germline CDR1 SGHAT, CDR2 FQDESV (reference sequence). J gave up 0 bases and V 5 bases, and 7 bases lay outside the gene matches. There are 17 residues in the CDR3.

This clonotype turned up a few times. V and J are TRBV20-1 and TRBJ2-3, with a possible D match to TRBD2 (7 bases). Germline V gives CDR1 DFQATT, CDR2 SNEGSKA (reference sequence). The V gene lost 3 bases and the J gene lost 2 bases, with 15 bases spanning the gap. CDR3 length: 15 residues. The CDR3 coding sequence is TGCAGTGCTAGGCGGGGGCGGGTGAACACAGATACGCAGTATTTT. As protein: CSARRGRVNTDTQYF.

This clonotype was detected many times. The chain recombines TRBV7-2 with TRBJ1-3; D is possibly TRBD1 (6 bases). Trimming pared 1 base from V and 1 base from J, leaving 17 bases between. CDR1 is SGHTA, CDR2 FQGNSA, per germline. This CDR3 spans 18 amino acids. CDR3: CASSLEALGAGSGNTIYF. DNA for the CDR3: TGTGCCAGCAGCTTAGAAGCGCTGGGGGCAGGTTCTGGAAACACCATATATTTT.

The genes are TRBV7-2 and TRBJ1-6; D gene unclear. The germline V and J ends were trimmed by 11 bases and 6 bases, with 14 bases remaining between them. CDR3 length: 13 amino acids. Germline V gene lookup returns CDR1 SGHTA and CDR2 FQGNSA. The CDR3 loop reads CAGRVNLNSPLHF. The CDR3 DNA sequence: TGTGCCGGTCGGGTAAACCTTAATTCACCCCTCCACTTT.

This clonotype was counted only a few times. V gene TRBV14 combines with J gene TRBJ2-5; D not resolved. V shed 2 bases and J shed 1 base, with 11 bases lying between them. The V gene's germline CDR1 is SGHDN and CDR2 FVKESK. The CDR3 extends over 15 amino acids. This chain's CDR3 is CASSQRLNGQETQYF. In DNA form, the CDR3 reads TGTGCCAGCAGCCAACGGCTTAACGGCCAAGAGACCCAGTACTTC.

This clonotype has only a few counts. The chain couples TRBV29-1 to TRBJ1-3; TRBD1 matches at 8 bases. V lost 7 bases and J lost 0; bases outside the gene matches: 5. Germline CDR1 is SQVTM and CDR2 is ANQGSEA. The CDR3 spans 14 residues. CDR3 in DNA: TGCAGCGCGACAGGGGCCAACTCTGGAAACACCATATATTTT. Its translation is CSATGANSGNTIYF.

The chain employs TRBV7-2 and TRBJ2-3; possibly TRBD2 for D (7 bases). Germline V gives CDR1 SGHTA, CDR2 FQGNSA. This CDR3 has 12 residues. Trimming cost V 5 bases and J 10 bases, with 13 bases left between them. The CDR3 nucleotides read TGTGCCAGCAGCCAAGGGGGGGGATCGCAGTATTTT. Translated, it gives CASSQGGGSQYF.

This clonotype has a handful of counts. V usage is TRBV7-2 and J usage is TRBJ2-4; D is possibly TRBD1 or TRBD2 (5 bases each). Trimming pared 6 bases from V and 9 bases from J, leaving 15 bases between. This CDR3 region has 13 residues. CDR1 is SGHTA and CDR2 is FQGNSA in the germline V gene. CDR3 protein: CASSEGRVAIQYF. The CDR3 nucleotides are TGTGCCAGCAGTGAGGGCAGGGTGGCCATTCAGTACTTC.

This clonotype occurred many times. This sequence joins TRBV19 and TRBJ1-6, with 9 bases matching TRBD1. CDR1 LNHDA and CDR2 SQIVND come from the germline V gene (reference sequence). This CDR3 is built from 13 residues. The V gene end was trimmed by 8 bases and the J gene end by 10 bases; junction bases not matched to a gene: 6. The CDR3 region is CASVGQGSSPLHF. The CDR3 nucleotides are TGTGCCAGTGTCGGACAGGGGAGCTCACCCCTCCACTTT.